Each of the 15 T cell receptor beta chains below was sequenced from the same sample in a study of cytomegalovirus exposure and HLA in healthy donors. The PCR made use of 60 Vbeta and 13 Jbeta primers. Only in-frame clones appear in the TCRdb table, and some are missing; sequencing was by immunoSEQ multiplex PCR. The sample lists about 120,000 clones, around 76% occurring once. What was sequenced was PBMCs. These receptors all come from a man in his fifties or sixties in good health and CMV-seropositive.

The chain couples TRBV6-5 to TRBJ1-2; TRBD1 matches 11 bases. Germline V gene sequence: CDR1 MNHEY, CDR2 SVGAGI. V lost 6 bases and J lost 7; bases outside the gene matches: 4. This CDR3 has 13 residues. CDR3: CASSQDRGLGYTF. DNA of the CDR3: TGTGCCAGCAGCCAGGACAGGGGGCTTGGCTACACCTTC.

This clone was counted only a few times. The J gene is TRBJ2-2, the V gene TRBV7-8; TRBD2 matches at 12 bases. The CDR3 is made up of 18 amino acids. V shed 2 bases, J shed 4 bases, and the junction held 8 bases outside the gene matches. Germline V gives CDR1 SGHVS, CDR2 FQNEAQ. The CDR3 loop is CASSLRLAGGFGTGELFF. In DNA form, the CDR3 reads TGTGCCAGCAGCTTAAGGCTAGCGGGAGGGTTCGGCACCGGGGAGCTGTTTTTT. The entire variable domain, with the rest obtained from reference TRBV7-8 and TRBJ2-2, is as follows: GAGVSQSPRYKVAKRGQDVALRCDPISGHVSLFWYQQALGQGPEFLTYFQNEAQLDKSGLPSDRFFAERPEGSVSTLKIQRTQQEDSAVYLCASSLRLAGGFGTGELFFGEGSRLTVL.

The rearrangement uses TRBV28 and TRBJ2-1; 8 bases map to TRBD2. Germline CDR1 and CDR2: MDHEN and SYDVKM. V shed 2 bases and J 1 base; nucleotides not matched to a gene: 7. This CDR3 has 17 residues. CDR3 in DNA: TGTGCCAGCAGTTTACCCGGGCGGGGGGAATCCTACAATGAGCAGTTCTTC. Its translation is CASSLPGRGESYNEQFF.

This clone has a single count. The genes are TRBV27 and TRBJ1-4, with 9 positions matching TRBD1. The CDR3 has 14 amino acids. V lost 10 bases, J lost 7 bases, and 10 bases stayed unmatched. Germline lookup yields CDR1 MNHEY and CDR2 SMNVEV (reference sequence). The CDR3 reads CATPQGQGGEKLFF. CDR3 DNA: TGTGCCACACCCCAGGGACAGGGTGGTGAAAAACTGTTTTTT.

The chain is built from TRBV29-1 and TRBJ2-1, with D perhaps TRBD2 (5 bases). The CDR3 loop spans 13 amino acids. Trimming took off 6 bases at V and 4 bases at J, with 13 bases between the two ends. Germline values: CDR1 SQVTM, CDR2 ANQGSEA. The CDR3 coding sequence is TGCAGCGTCGGGATTTCCCTTTACAATGAGCAGTTCTTC. It codes for CSVGISLYNEQFF.

This clone was seen more than once but under ten times. The J gene is TRBJ1-2, the V gene TRBV6-1; D unresolved. V was shortened by 6 bases and J by 8 bases, with 19 bases between the two germline ends. This CDR3 has 14 residues. Looked up from germline, CDR1 is MNHNS and CDR2 is SASEGT. CDR3 residues: CASRMNPGIGGYTF. The CDR3 DNA reads as TGTGCCAGCAGAATGAATCCGGGGATAGGGGGCTACACCTTC.

The chain couples TRBV11-1 to TRBJ1-4, with TRBD1 matching over 10 bases. Germline V gives CDR1 SGHAT, CDR2 FQDESV (reference sequence). After removal of 0 bases from V and 8 bases from J, the junction contained 3 bases not matched to a gene. The CDR3 has 15 residues. The DNA of the CDR3 is TGTGCCAGCAGCTTAGCCGGGACAGGGGACGAAAAACTGTTTTTT. Protein product: CASSLAGTGDEKLFF.

The gene calls are TRBV29-1 and TRBJ1-2, with D uncertain. The CDR3 runs to 12 residues. Germline values: CDR1 SQVTM, CDR2 ANQGSEA. V gave up 4 bases and J gave up 4 bases, with 10 bases separating them. The CDR3 spells CSVGAGVYGYTF. The CDR3 DNA reads TGCAGCGTTGGGGCAGGCGTCTATGGCTACACCTTC.

There are a few counts of this clone. This chain joins TRBV28 and TRBJ1-1; D gene ambiguous. This CDR3 region has 16 residues. Germline V gene sequence: CDR1 MDHEN, CDR2 SYDVKM. Trimming removed 2 bases from V and 0 bases from J, with 13 bases in between. CDR3: CASSLEGTVLNTEAFF. The CDR3 DNA is TGTGCCAGCAGTTTAGAAGGTACAGTACTGAACACTGAAGCTTTCTTT. Combining the CDR3 with reference TRBV28 and TRBJ1-1 gives the whole variable domain DVKVTQSSRYLVKRTGEKVFLECVQDMDHENMFWYRQDPGLGLRLIYFSYDVKMKEKGDIPEGYSVSREKKERFSLILESASTNQTSMYLCASSLEGTVLNTEAFFGQGTRLTVV.

This chain's CDR3 is CASKAGDSYNEQFF. The CDR3 DNA follows: TGTGCCAGTAAAGCGGGGGATTCCTACAATGAGCAGTTCTTC. The V gene is TRBV19, the J gene TRBJ2-1, with 8 nucleotides matching TRBD2. Germline-derived CDR1 and CDR2 are LNHDA and SQIVND (reference sequence). The CDR3 is made up of 14 amino acids. V lost 7 bases to trimming and J lost 1 base; unmatched junction nucleotides: 3.

On this clone: One end of the junction varies from germline; a read error may be responsible. V usage is TRBV5-8 and J usage is TRBJ2-7; D is perhaps TRBD1 (7 bases). Germline lookup yields CDR1 SGHTS and CDR2 YDEGEE. The CDR3 extends over 14 amino acids. CDR3 protein: CASSLVRRGRGKDF. CDR3 in DNA: TGTGCCAGCAGCTTGGTAAGGAGGGGGCGCGGGAAGGACTTC.

The chain couples TRBV7-2 to TRBJ1-3, with 10 bases aligning to TRBD1. V lost 4 bases and J lost 5; bases outside the gene matches: 11. CDR3 length equals 17 residues. CDR1 is SGHTA, CDR2 FQGNSA, per germline. This CDR3 is CASSSRPGTGVRNTIYF. CDR3 nucleotide sequence: TGTGCCAGCAGCTCACGTCCCGGGACAGGGGTGAGAAACACCATATATTTT.

This CDR3 reads CASSQEKTGGSQPQHF. For the CDR3, the DNA is TGCGCCAGCAGCCAAGAGAAGACAGGGGGCAGTCAGCCCCAGCATTTT. V gene TRBV4-1 combines with J gene TRBJ1-5; 10 bases agree with TRBD1. CDR1 is MGHRA, CDR2 YSYEKL, per germline. Trimming removed 0 bases from V and 6 bases from J; junction bases left unmatched: 5. This CDR3 comprises 16 residues.

The rearrangement joins TRBV19 to TRBJ1-1, with 7 bases that match TRBD1. Germline assignment: CDR1 LNHDA and CDR2 SQIVND (reference sequence). The CDR3 length is 14 residues. The V and J ends lost 3 bases and 4 bases, in that order; junction bases with no gene match: 5. The CDR3 sequence is CASSITGAFTEAFF. Written as DNA, the CDR3 is TGTGCCAGTAGTATTACAGGGGCCTTCACTGAAGCTTTCTTT.

The chain employs TRBV6-4 and TRBJ2-7; maybe TRBD1 (6 bases). V was shortened by 0 bases and J by 2 bases, with 14 bases between the two germline ends. Germline-derived CDR1 and CDR2 are MRHNA and SNTAGT. This CDR3 region has 16 residues. CDR3 coding DNA: TGTGCCAGCAGTGACTCAATACAGGGACGTACCTACGAGCAGTACTTC. Translating gives CASSDSIQGRTYEQYF.